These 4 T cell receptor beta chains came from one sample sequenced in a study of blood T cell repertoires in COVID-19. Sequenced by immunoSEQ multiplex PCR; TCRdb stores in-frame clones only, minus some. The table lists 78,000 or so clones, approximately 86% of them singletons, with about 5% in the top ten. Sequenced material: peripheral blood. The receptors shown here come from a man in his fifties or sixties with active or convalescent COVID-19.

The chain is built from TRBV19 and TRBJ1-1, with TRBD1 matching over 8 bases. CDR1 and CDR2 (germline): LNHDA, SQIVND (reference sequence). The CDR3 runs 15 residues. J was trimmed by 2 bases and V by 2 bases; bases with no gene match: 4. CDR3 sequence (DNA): TGTGCCAGTAGTATAATTGGACAGGGCAACACTGAAGCTTTCTTT. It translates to CASSIIGQGNTEAFF.

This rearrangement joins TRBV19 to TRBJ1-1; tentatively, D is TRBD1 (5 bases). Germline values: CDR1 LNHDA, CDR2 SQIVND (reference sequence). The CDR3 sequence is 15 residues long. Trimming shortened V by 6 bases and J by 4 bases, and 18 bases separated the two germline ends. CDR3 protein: CASSRKGAPGTEAFF. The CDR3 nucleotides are TGTGCCAGTAGCCGTAAAGGGGCCCCGGGCACTGAAGCTTTCTTT.

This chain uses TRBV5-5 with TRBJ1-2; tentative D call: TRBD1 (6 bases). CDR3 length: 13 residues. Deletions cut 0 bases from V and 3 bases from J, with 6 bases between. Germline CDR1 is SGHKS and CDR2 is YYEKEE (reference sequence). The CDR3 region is CASSLEGDYGYTF. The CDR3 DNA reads TGTGCCAGCAGCTTGGAGGGGGACTATGGCTACACCTTC.

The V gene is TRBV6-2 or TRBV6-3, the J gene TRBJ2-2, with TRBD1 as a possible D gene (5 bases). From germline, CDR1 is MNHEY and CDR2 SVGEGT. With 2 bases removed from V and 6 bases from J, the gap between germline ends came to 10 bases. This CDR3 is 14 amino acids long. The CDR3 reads CASSYGRAPGELFF. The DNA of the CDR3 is TGTGCCAGCAGTTACGGCAGGGCACCCGGGGAGCTGTTTTTT.